This T cell receptor (beta chain) is from a study of shared clonotypes between healthy human individuals. V was clipped by 8 bases and J by 5 bases, with 17 bases between them. The germline V gene encodes CDR1 MNHEY and CDR2 SMNVEV (reference sequence). The CDR3 spans 14 residues. In the naive CD8 group, cells lacked CD45RO and were positively selected for CCR7, so terminally differentiated effector memory CD45RA+ cells were left out. General study findings and limits: Relative to memory subsets, naive subsets generally showed larger estimated richness.

The protocol was immunoSEQ multiplex PCR, while the TCRdb copy is restricted to in-frame clones and leaves out a portion. The repertoire holds around 600,000 clones, with approximately 95% as singletons. In the case of this clone: Antigen: not known.

Sequences were obtained from naive CD8+ T cells sorted from blood. The genes are TRBV27 and TRBJ2-3, with D uncertain. The clonotype was recovered from a woman aged 25 to 39 in good health. The CDR3 reads CASSHGPTVDTQYF. CDR3 sequence (DNA): TGTGCCAGCTCACACGGTCCTACTGTAGATACGCAGTATTTT.